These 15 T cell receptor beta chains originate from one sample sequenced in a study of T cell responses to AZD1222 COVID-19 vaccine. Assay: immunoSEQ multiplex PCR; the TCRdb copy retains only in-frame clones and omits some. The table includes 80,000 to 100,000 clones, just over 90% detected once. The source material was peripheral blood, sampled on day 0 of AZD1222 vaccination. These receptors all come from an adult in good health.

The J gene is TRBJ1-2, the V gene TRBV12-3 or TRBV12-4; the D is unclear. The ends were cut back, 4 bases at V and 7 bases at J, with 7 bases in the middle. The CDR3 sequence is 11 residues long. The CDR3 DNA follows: TGTGCCAGCAGTTCCCTACCTGGCTACACCTTC. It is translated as CASSSLPGYTF.

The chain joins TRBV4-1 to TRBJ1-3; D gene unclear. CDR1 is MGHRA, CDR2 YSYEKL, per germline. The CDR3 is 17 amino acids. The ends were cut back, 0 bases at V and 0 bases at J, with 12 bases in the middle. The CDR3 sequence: CASSQEPGLLSGNTIYF. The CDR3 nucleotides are TGCGCCAGCAGCCAAGAACCGGGATTACTCTCTGGAAACACCATATATTTT.

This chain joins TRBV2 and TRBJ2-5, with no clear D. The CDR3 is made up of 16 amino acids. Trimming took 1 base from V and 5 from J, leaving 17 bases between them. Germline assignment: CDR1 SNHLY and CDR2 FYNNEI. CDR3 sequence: CASSEDSGNAKETQYF. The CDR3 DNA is TGTGCCAGCAGTGAAGACAGTGGAAACGCCAAGGAGACCCAGTACTTC.

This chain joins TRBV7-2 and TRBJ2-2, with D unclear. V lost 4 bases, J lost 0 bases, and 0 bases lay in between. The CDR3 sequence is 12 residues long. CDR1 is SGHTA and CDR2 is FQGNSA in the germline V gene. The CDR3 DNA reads TGTGCCAGCAGCTCGAACACCGGGGAGCTGTTTTTT. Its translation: CASSSNTGELFF.

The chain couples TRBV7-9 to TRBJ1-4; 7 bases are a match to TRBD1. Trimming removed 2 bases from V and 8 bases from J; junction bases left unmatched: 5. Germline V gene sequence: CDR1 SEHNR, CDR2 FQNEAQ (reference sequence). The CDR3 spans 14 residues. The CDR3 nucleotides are TGTGCCAGCAGCTTAACAGGGGCGGGAGAAAAACTGTTTTTT. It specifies CASSLTGAGEKLFF.

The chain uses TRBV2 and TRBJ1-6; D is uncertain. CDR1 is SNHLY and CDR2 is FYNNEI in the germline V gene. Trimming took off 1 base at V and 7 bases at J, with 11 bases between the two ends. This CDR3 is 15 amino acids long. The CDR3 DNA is TGTGCCAGCAGTGAAGTGACGACGGGAAATTCACCCCTCCACTTT. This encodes CASSEVTTGNSPLHF. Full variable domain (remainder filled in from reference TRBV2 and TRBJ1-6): EPEVTQTPSHQVTQMGQEVILRCVPISNHLYFYWYRQILGQKVEFLVSFYNNEISEKSEIFDDQFSVERPDGSNFTLKIRSTKLEDSAMYFCASSEVTTGNSPLHFGNGTRLTVT.

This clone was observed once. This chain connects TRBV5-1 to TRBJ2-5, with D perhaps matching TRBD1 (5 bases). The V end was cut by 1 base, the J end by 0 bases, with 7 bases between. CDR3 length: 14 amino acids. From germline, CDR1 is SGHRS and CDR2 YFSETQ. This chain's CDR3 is CASSLWGNQETQYF. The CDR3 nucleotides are TGCGCCAGCAGCTTGTGGGGCAACCAAGAGACCCAGTACTTC. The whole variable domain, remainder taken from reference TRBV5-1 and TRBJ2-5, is KAGVTQTPRYLIKTRGQQVTLSCSPISGHRSVSWYQQTPGQGLQFLFEYFSETQRNKGNFPGRFSGRQFSNSRSEMNVSTLELGDSALYLCASSLWGNQETQYFGPGTRLLVL.

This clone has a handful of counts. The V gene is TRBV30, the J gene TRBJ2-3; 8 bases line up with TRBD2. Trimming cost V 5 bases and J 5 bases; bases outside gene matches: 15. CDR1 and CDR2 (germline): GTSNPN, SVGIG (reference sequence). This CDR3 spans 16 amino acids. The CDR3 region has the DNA TGTGCCTGGGGGGTAGGGGAGCGGGAGTTTTTAGATACGCAGTATTTT. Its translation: CAWGVGEREFLDTQYF.

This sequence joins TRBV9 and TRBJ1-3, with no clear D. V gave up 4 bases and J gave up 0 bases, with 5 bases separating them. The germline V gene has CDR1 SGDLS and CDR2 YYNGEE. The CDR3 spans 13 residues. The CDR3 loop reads CASSRASGNTIYF. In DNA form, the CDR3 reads TGTGCCAGCAGCCGGGCCTCTGGAAACACCATATATTTT.

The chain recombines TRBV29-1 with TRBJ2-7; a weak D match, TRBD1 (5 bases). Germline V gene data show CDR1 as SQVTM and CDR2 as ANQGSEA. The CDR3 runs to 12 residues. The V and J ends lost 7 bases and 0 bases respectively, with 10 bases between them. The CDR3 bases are TGCAGCGGCCAGGGTAGCTCCTACGAGCAGTACTTC. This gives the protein CSGQGSSYEQYF.

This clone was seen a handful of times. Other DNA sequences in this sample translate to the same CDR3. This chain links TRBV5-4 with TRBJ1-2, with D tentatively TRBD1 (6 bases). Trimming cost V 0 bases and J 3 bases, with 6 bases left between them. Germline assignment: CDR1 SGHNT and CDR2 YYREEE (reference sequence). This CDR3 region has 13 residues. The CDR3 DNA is TGTGCCAGCAGCTTGGGACAGGACTATGGCTACACCTTC. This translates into CASSLGQDYGYTF.

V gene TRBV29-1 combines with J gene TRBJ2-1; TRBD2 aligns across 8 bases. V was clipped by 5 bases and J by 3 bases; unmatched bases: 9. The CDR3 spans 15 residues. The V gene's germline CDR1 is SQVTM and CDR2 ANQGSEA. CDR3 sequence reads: CSVLLSGVGYNEQFF. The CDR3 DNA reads TGCAGCGTTCTCCTTAGCGGGGTAGGCTACAATGAGCAGTTCTTC.

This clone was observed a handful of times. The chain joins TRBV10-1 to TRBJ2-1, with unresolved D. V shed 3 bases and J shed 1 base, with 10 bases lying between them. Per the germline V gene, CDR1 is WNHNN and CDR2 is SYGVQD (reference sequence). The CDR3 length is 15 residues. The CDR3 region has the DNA TGCGCCAGCAGTGACCTTCAGGATTCCTACAATGAGCAGTTCTTC. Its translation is CASSDLQDSYNEQFF.

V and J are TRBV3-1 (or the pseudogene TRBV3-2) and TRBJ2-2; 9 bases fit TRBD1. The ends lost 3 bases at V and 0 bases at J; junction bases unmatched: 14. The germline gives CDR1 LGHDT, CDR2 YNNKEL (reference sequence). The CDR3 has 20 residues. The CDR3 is CASSHHLGQGSRTNTGELFF. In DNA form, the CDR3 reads TGTGCCAGCAGCCACCATTTAGGACAGGGGTCGCGAACGAACACCGGGGAGCTGTTTTTT.

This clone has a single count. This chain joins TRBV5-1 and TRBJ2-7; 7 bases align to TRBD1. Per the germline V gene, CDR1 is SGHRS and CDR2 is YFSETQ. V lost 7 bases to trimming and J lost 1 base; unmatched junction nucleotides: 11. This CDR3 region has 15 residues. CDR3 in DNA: TGCGCCAGCGCCGGTGTCGGGACAGATTCCTACGAGCAGTACTTC. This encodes CASAGVGTDSYEQYF.